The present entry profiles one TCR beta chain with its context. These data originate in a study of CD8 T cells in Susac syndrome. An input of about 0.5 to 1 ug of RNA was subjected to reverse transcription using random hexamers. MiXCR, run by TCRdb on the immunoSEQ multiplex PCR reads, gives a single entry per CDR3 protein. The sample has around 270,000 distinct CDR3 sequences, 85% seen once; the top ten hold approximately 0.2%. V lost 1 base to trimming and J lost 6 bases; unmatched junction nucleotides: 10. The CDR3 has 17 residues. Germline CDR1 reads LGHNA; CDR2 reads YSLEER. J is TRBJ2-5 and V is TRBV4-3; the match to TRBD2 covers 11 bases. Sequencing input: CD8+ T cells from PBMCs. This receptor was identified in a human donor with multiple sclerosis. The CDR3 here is CASSQGLSLAGAKTQYF. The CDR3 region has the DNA TGCGCCAGCAGCCAAGGGCTTTCACTAGCGGGAGCAAAGACCCAGTACTTC.